These 10 T cell receptor beta chains came from one sample sequenced in a study of cytomegalovirus exposure and HLA in healthy donors. Method: immunoSEQ multiplex PCR; TCRdb's copy keeps in-frame clones and lacks some. The sample yields some 84,000 clones, about nine tenths seen once. The specimen sequenced was PBMCs. The receptors shown here come from a man aged 25 to 40 in good health and CMV-seronegative.

This clone was counted a few times. This chain connects TRBV2 to TRBJ1-2; D not certain. The V and J ends lost 2 bases and 2 bases respectively, with 3 bases between them. This CDR3 has 12 amino acids. Germline loops: CDR1 SNHLY, CDR2 FYNNEI. The CDR3 is CASSEQNYGYTF. As DNA, the CDR3 is TGTGCCAGCAGTGAACAGAACTATGGCTACACCTTC.

The V and J genes are TRBV9 and TRBJ1-1, with 10 bases fitting TRBD1. The CDR3 has 15 amino acids. CDR1 is SGDLS and CDR2 is YYNGEE in the germline V gene. V was pared by 4 bases and J by 2 bases, with 5 bases of the junction left unmatched. This CDR3 is CASSPRTGGNTEAFF. In DNA form, the CDR3 reads TGTGCCAGCAGCCCACGGACAGGGGGTAACACTGAAGCTTTCTTT. The full variable domain, its missing parts supplied by reference TRBV9 and TRBJ1-1, is DSGVTQTPKHLITATGQRVTLRCSPRSGDLSVYWYQQSLDQGLQFLIQYYNGEERAKGNILERFSAQQFPDLHSELNLSSLELGDSALYFCASSPRTGGNTEAFFGQGTRLTVV.

The chain is built from TRBV5-1 and TRBJ2-1; 12 nucleotides agree with TRBD2. The V gene end was trimmed by 5 bases and the J gene end by 5 bases; junction bases not matched to a gene: 8. The CDR3 contains 16 residues. Germline values: CDR1 SGHRS, CDR2 YFSETQ. The DNA of the CDR3 is TGCGCCAGCAGACTAGCGGGGGGCAGGAATCACAATGAGCAGTTCTTC. It encodes CASRLAGGRNHNEQFF. Filled out from reference TRBV5-1 and TRBJ2-1, the complete variable domain reads KAGVTQTPRYLIKTRGQQVTLSCSPISGHRSVSWYQQTPGQGLQFLFEYFSETQRNKGNFPGRFSGRQFSNSRSEMNVSTLELGDSALYLCASRLAGGRNHNEQFFGPGTRLTVL.

In its sample, this clone was seen once. This chain uses TRBV5-1 with TRBJ2-7; perhaps TRBD1 as D (6 bases). The V gene's germline CDR1 is SGHRS and CDR2 YFSETQ. This CDR3 is built from 14 residues. Deletions cut 4 bases from V and 0 bases from J, with 11 bases between. CDR3 bases: TGCGCCAGCAGCCCTGGACAGAGCTCCTACGAGCAGTACTTC. This translates into CASSPGQSSYEQYF.

The chain carries TRBV6-1 and TRBJ2-7; D may be TRBD1 (6 bases). V was shortened by 5 bases and J by 2 bases, with 13 bases between the two germline ends. The CDR3 is 14 residues long. Germline V gene sequence: CDR1 MNHNS, CDR2 SASEGT. CDR3: CASSPVQGPYEQYF. The CDR3, as DNA: TGTGCCAGCAGTCCAGTACAGGGCCCCTACGAGCAGTACTTC.

The chain combines TRBV27 with TRBJ2-1, with 9 bases lining up with TRBD1. The CDR3 runs to 17 residues. V lost 6 bases to trimming and J lost 0 bases; unmatched junction nucleotides: 9. The germline gives CDR1 MNHEY, CDR2 SMNVEV (reference sequence). The CDR3: CASSPGQGSSSYNEQFF. CDR3 sequence (DNA): TGTGCCAGCAGCCCGGGACAGGGCTCAAGCTCCTACAATGAGCAGTTCTTC.

This clone was counted a single time. V gene TRBV7-9 combines with J gene TRBJ1-3; 9 nucleotides align to TRBD1. This CDR3 has 16 amino acids. CDR1 is SEHNR and CDR2 is FQNEAQ in the germline V gene (reference sequence). Trimming removed 2 bases from V and 3 bases from J; junction bases left unmatched: 5. CDR3 residues: CASSLTNRGLGNTIYF. In DNA, the CDR3 is TGTGCCAGCAGCTTAACAAACAGGGGGCTTGGAAACACCATATATTTT.

Concerning this clone: The germline gene is not matched at one end of the junction; a read error may be the cause. The chain employs TRBV7-9 and TRBJ1-1, with TRBD1 identical over 9 bases. The CDR3 contains 15 residues. Germline CDR1 SEHNR, CDR2 FQNEAQ (reference sequence). CDR3: CASSLSGQGNAEAFF. CDR3 DNA sequence: TGTGCCAGCAGCCTTAGTGGACAGGGGAACGCTGAAGCTTTCTTT. Filled out from reference TRBV7-9 and TRBJ1-1, the complete variable domain reads DTGVSQNPRHKITKRGQNVTFRCDPISEHNRLYWYRQTLGQGPEFLTYFQNEAQLEKSRLLSDRFSAERPKGSFSTLEIQRTEQGDSAMYLCASSLSGQGNAEAFFGQGTRLTVV.

For the CDR3, the DNA is TGTGCCAGCAGGATGACACCTTGGACTAGCGGCAATCCCACATCCCAAGAGACCCAGTACTTC. This gives the protein CASRMTPWTSGNPTSQETQYF. The chain employs TRBV28 and TRBJ2-5; 10 bases map to TRBD2. Germline V gives CDR1 MDHEN, CDR2 SYDVKM. The trim removed 6 bases at V and 1 base at J, leaving 23 bases unmatched. The CDR3 totals 21 residues.

The genes are TRBV7-9 and TRBJ2-3; 7 nucleotides agree with TRBD2. The length of the CDR3 is 16 residues. The V and J ends lost 1 base and 2 bases, in that order; junction bases with no gene match: 6. Germline V gene data show CDR1 as SEHNR and CDR2 as FQNEAQ (reference sequence). The CDR3 DNA follows: TGTGCCAGCAGCTTAGGCAGCGGGGTAACCACAGATACGCAGTATTTT. Its translation: CASSLGSGVTTDTQYF.